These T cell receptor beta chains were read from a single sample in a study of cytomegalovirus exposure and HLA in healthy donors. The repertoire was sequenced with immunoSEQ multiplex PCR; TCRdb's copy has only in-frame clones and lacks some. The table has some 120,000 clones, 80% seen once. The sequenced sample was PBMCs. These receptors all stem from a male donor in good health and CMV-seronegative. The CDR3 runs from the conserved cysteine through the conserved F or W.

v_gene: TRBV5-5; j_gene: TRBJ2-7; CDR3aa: CASSLGDILYEQYF
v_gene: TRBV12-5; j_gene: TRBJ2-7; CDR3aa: CASGLVQGGQPSYEQYF
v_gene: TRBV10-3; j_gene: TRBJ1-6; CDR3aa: CAIDGQYNSPLHF
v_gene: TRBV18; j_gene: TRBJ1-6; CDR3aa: CASSRPQGQGNSPLHF
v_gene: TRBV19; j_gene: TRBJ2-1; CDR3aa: CASSGLAGPRDEQFF
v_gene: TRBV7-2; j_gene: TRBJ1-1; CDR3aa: CASRRGESVTEAFF
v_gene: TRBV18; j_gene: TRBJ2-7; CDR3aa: CASSPRQADEQYF
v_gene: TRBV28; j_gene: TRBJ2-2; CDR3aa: CASSLGRTAINTGELFF
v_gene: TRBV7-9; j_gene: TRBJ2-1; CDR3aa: CASSLRDRAYNEQFF
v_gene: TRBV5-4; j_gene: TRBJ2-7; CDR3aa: CASRGDKGRQYF
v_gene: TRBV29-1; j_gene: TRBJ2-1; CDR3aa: CSVEDRKSYNEQFF